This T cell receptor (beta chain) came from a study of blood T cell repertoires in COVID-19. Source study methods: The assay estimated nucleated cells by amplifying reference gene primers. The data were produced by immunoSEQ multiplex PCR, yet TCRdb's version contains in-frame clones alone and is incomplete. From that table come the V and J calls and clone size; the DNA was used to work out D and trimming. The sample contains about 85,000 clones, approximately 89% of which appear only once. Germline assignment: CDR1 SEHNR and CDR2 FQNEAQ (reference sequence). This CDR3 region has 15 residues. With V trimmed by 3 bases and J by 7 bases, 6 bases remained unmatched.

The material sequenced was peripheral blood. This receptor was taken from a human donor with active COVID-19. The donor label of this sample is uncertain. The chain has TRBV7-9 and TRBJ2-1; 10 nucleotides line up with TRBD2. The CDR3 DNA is TGTGCCAGCAGCTTCGGACTAGCGGTGGGGAATGAGCAGTTCTTC. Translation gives CASSFGLAVGNEQFF.